The T cell receptor (beta chain) described here comes from a study of blood T cell repertoires in COVID-19. Study information: Acute and convalescent COVID-19 specimens originated in the United States, Italy and Spain. PBMCs, B-cell-depleted T cells, or T cells were the source of the cDNA or gDNA that made up the material.

This clone appeared a single time. Germline CDR1 MNHNY, CDR2 SVGAGI (reference sequence). This CDR3 is built from 14 residues. The V and J ends lost 6 bases and 4 bases respectively, with 12 bases between them. In the source study's methods: Reference gene primer amplification gave estimated nucleated cell counts. The protocol was immunoSEQ multiplex PCR, while the TCRdb copy is restricted to in-frame clones and leaves out a portion. Clone size and the V and J calls come from that table; the DNA yielded D and trimming. The sample contains under 450,000 clones, 80% to 95% of which appear only once. V and J are TRBV6-6 and TRBJ1-4, with D perhaps matching TRBD1 (6 bases). The source is a woman in her 40s who had been exposed to COVID-19. The sample was PBMCs or T cells enriched from blood (not recorded which). CDR3 in DNA: TGTGCCAGCAGCCTCCAGGGGAATAATGAAAAACTGTTTTTT. Protein product: CASSLQGNNEKLFF.